Here is one TCR beta chain with its context. No antigen is known for it. The input lacks base qualities; no much larger clone sits a single base away. This record belongs to a study of monozygotic twins with cystic fibrosis (dated by TCRdb to the early 2020s). With respect to the entire study: Three micrograms of fragmented DNA went through around 15 PCR cycles to produce barcoded libraries. On the day blood was drawn, the twins' weight-for-height and FEVPerc (FEV1 disease centile) were ranked against those of the 1,060 cohort participants. Ten female and six male twin pairs, aged roughly 2.0 to 40 years (median roughly 8.4 years) and mostly children and adolescents, were included in the cohort. Data for three of the twin pairs had been reported previously in another context. TCR beta repertoires were compared within and between 16 monozygotic twin pairs with cystic fibrosis so that genetic influence on V and J gene usage could be assessed.

At the junction V is shortened by 6 bases and J by 8 bases; bases outside the gene matches: 9. The CDR1 and CDR2 encoded by the germline V gene are MNHEY and SVGAGI. Counted from cysteine to phenylalanine, this CDR3 has 13 amino acids. The CDR3 DNA has 39 bases and is translated from base 1. Results and caveats for the whole study, not just this receptor: In 13 of 16 pairs, V gene usage most closely resembled the co-twin's, and the same held for J usage in 8 of 16 pairs, a pattern suggesting genetic constraints. Significantly higher nucleotide-identical clonotype sharing was observed within monozygotic CF twin pairs than between unrelated CF individuals (P = 0.000026, Mann-Whitney). Simpson clonality was generally low (median about 0.0095), suggesting a naive-dominated repertoire, with higher clonality in the most severely affected patients. The cohort was small, and the number of shared CDR3s showed no association with age, concordance or disease severity.

The twin pairs came from the European Cystic Fibrosis Twin and Sibling Study Cohort, a cohort that recruited patients from approximately 160 CF clinics across 14 European countries. Zygosity and CFTR genotype were confirmed in-house, and zygosity was tested by multiplex PCR of nine short tandem repeat loci. Each twin gave a peripheral blood sample, and clinical parameters were documented on that same day of blood sampling. Genomic DNA was isolated from peripheral blood cells with phenol/chloroform and kept in TE buffer at 4 degrees C. Following the manufacturer's instructions, TCR beta CDR3 regions were amplified by multiplex PCR with the immunoSEQ immune profiling system. An Illumina NextSeq system was used to carry out the sequencing. From the authors' description of their analysis: The immunoSEQ Analyzer platform handled processing of the sequence data, and clonality was calculated by taking the square root of Simpson's index of productive rearrangements. Similarity in V and J usage was measured by Jensen-Shannon distance, and OLGA was used to compute CDR3 generation probabilities. Shared CDR3 sequences were searched against the immuneACCESS database (August 2020) and VDJdb (December 2020). Sourced from immuneACCESS, this table was stored by TCRdb with only in-frame sequences that have V and J called. A share of the clones is absent; for the studies checked, an unresolved V gene accounts for under half, and the remainder has no known explanation. That table gives V, J and clone size, and the DNA gave D and trimming. For this sample the table gives roughly 32,000 clones, of which approximately 97% were detected only once. The biggest ten clones account for around 0.17% of the sample.

The sample comprised blood. The chain joins TRBV6-5 to TRBJ1-2, with TRBD1 identical over 7 junction bases. The clonotype originates from a girl aged 2 to 10 with cystic fibrosis. CDR3 reads: CASRPDRVGGYTF. The DNA sequence is given as TGTGCCAGCAGACCCGACAGGGTGGGCGGCTACACCTTC.